The 13 T cell receptor beta chains below come from one sample, sequenced in a study of post-analysis software for immune sequencing data. Unique molecular identifiers were built into the TCR beta cDNA libraries. TCRdb reanalysed the PCR reads using MiXCR and keeps one entry per CDR3 protein. Of hundreds of thousands of distinct CDR3 sequences listed, roughly half are singletons. The antigens of these receptors remain unknown. Study results and limitations: The study found TRBV5-6, TRBV5-1 and TRBV20-1 among roughly 5 TRBV segments more frequent in patients than controls.

The specimen sequenced was blood. Receptors were obtained from a girl aged 10-17 years with multiple sclerosis.

The CDR3 is CASSWGGRHNEQFF. Written as DNA, the CDR3 is TGCGCCAGCAGCTGGGGAGGACGGCACAATGAGCAGTTCTTC. V and J are TRBV5-1 and TRBJ2-1; D perhaps matches TRBD2 (6 bases). The CDR3 is 14 amino acids. Germline assignment: CDR1 SGHRS and CDR2 YFSETQ. The germline V and J ends were trimmed by 3 bases and 5 bases, with 12 bases remaining between them.

This sequence joins TRBV4-1 and TRBJ2-4; either TRBD1 or TRBD2 may supply D (5 bases each). With the DNA end fitting TRBJ2-5 better, the J assignment may be wrong. Looked up from germline, CDR1 is MGHRA and CDR2 is YSYEKL. CDR3 length equals 15 residues. CDR3 sequence (DNA): TGCGCCAGCAGCCAGGACTCCGGGACCCGTGAGACCCAGTACTTC. It yields the protein CASSQDSGTRETQYF.

The V gene is TRBV29-1, the J gene TRBJ2-3, with D possibly matching TRBD1 (6 bases). The CDR3 sequence is 12 residues long. V was trimmed by 8 bases and J by 5 bases, leaving 14 bases between them. Germline CDR1 and CDR2: SQVTM and ANQGSEA. Here the CDR3 DNA reads TGCAGCCTAAGACAGGTCCGAGATACGCAGTATTTT. This translates into CSLRQVRDTQYF.

The chain carries TRBV7-9 and TRBJ2-7; D is possibly TRBD1 or TRBD2 (5 bases each). The CDR3 length is 15 residues. CDR1 and CDR2 from the germline V gene are SEHNR and FQNEAQ (reference sequence). Trimming shortened V by 3 bases and J by 2 bases, and 14 bases separated the two germline ends. The CDR3 DNA reads as TGTGCCAGCAGCTTTACGGGGCCAGGTACCTACGAGCAGTACTTC. The encoded protein is CASSFTGPGTYEQYF.

V gene TRBV10-3 combines with J gene TRBJ1-6, with 9 bases that match TRBD1. Germline trimming cut 7 bases from V and 9 bases from J; bases unmatched to any gene: 10. Germline V lookup: CDR1 ENHRY, CDR2 SYGVKD. This CDR3 has 15 amino acids. CDR3 protein: CAIKPGQGYGSPLHF. CDR3 bases: TGTGCCATCAAGCCGGGACAGGGTTACGGTTCACCCCTCCACTTT.

This clonotype was detected a few times. The chain has TRBV6-4 and TRBJ2-7; 7 nucleotides match TRBD1. The J segment lost 0 bases and the V segment lost 7 bases, leaving 3 bases of the junction unmatched. The length of the CDR3 is 13 residues. Germline lookup yields CDR1 MRHNA and CDR2 SNTAGT. The CDR3 loop is CASKGTASYEQYF. CDR3 DNA sequence: TGTGCCAGCAAGGGGACAGCCTCCTACGAGCAGTACTTC.

In its sample, this clonotype was seen once. V and J are TRBV5-5 and TRBJ2-5; 14 nucleotides line up with TRBD2. The CDR3 is made up of 20 amino acids. CDR1 is SGHKS and CDR2 is YYEKEE in the germline V gene (reference sequence). V shed 3 bases and J 5 bases; nucleotides not matched to a gene: 18. CDR3 amino acids: CASSSIGTSGRIASGETQYF. As DNA, the CDR3 is TGTGCCAGCAGCTCTATAGGGACTAGCGGGAGAATCGCCTCCGGGGAGACCCAGTACTTC.

The chain uses TRBV27 and TRBJ2-5, with TRBD2 as a possible D gene (5 bases). This CDR3 has 17 amino acids. V lost 2 bases, J lost 1 base, and 17 bases lay in between. Germline V CDR1 and CDR2: MNHEY, SMNVEV (reference sequence). CDR3 loop: CASSLGPTRFVQETQYF. CDR3 in DNA: TGTGCCAGCAGTTTAGGGCCCACTAGGTTCGTCCAAGAGACCCAGTACTTC.

The chain combines TRBV24-1 with TRBJ2-4; tentative D call: TRBD2 (7 bases). In germline, CDR1 is KGHDR, CDR2 SFDVKD. V lost 11 bases to trimming and J lost 0 bases, with 10 bases between them. The CDR3 contains 13 residues. CDR3 DNA: TGTGCCATCGGGGGGCCAGCCAAAAACATTCAGTACTTC. Translated: CAIGGPAKNIQYF.

This clonotype was picked up one time. V and J are TRBV15 and TRBJ1-1; no reliable D call. Trimming pared 4 bases from V and 5 bases from J, leaving 11 bases between. CDR3 length: 13 amino acids. Per the germline V gene, CDR1 is LNHNV and CDR2 is YYDKDF (reference sequence). The CDR3 region is CATSNTAGTEAFF. CDR3 DNA sequence: TGTGCCACCAGCAACACAGCCGGGACTGAAGCTTTCTTT.

The J gene is TRBJ2-1, the V gene TRBV3-1; D call uncertain. The V end lost 1 base, the J end lost 7 bases, and 5 bases lay between the germline ends. The CDR3 contains 12 residues. Germline lookup yields CDR1 LGHDT and CDR2 YNNKEL (reference sequence). CDR3 sequence reads: CASSQVRNEQFF. CDR3 coding DNA: TGTGCCAGCAGCCAAGTTCGGAATGAGCAGTTCTTC.

The chain carries TRBV20-1 and TRBJ2-3; 8 nucleotides match TRBD1. Germline V CDR1 and CDR2: DFQATT, SNEGSKA (reference sequence). The length of the CDR3 is 13 residues. V lost 5 bases to trimming and J lost 8 bases; unmatched junction nucleotides: 9. The CDR3 DNA reads TGCAGTGCTTCGGACAGGGCCAAGAGTACGCAGTATTTT. This sequence encodes CSASDRAKSTQYF.

This clonotype was found a few times. J is TRBJ1-2 and V is TRBV10-3, with D unresolved. Germline values: CDR1 ENHRY, CDR2 SYGVKD. The CDR3 is made up of 13 amino acids. V shed 7 bases and J shed 0 bases, with 9 bases lying between them. In nucleotides, the CDR3 is TGTGCCATCACACCGGATCCTAACTATGGCTACACCTTC. Translating gives CAITPDPNYGYTF.